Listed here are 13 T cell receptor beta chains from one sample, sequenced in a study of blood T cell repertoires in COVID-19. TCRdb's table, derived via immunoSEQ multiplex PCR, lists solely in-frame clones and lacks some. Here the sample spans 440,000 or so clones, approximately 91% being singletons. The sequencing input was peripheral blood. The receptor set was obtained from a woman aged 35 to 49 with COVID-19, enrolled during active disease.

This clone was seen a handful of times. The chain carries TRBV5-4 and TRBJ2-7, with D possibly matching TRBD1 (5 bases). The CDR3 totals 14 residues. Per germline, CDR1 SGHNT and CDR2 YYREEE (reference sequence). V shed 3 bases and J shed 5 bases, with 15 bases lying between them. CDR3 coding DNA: TGTGCCAGCAGCTCTCCATGGGGCCCGGACGAGCAGTACTTC. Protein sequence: CASSSPWGPDEQYF.

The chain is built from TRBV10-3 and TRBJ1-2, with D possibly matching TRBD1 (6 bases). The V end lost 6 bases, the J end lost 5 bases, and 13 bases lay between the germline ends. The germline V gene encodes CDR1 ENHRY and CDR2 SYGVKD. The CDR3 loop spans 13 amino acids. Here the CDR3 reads CAISEGGAYGYTF. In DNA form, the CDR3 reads TGTGCCATCAGCGAAGGGGGGGCGTATGGCTACACCTTC.

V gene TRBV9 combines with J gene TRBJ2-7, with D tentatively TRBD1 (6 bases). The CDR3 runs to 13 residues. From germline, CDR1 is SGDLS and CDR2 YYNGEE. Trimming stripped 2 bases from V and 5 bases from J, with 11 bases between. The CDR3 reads CASSVNQGNEQYF. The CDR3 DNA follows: TGTGCCAGCAGCGTTAACCAGGGGAACGAGCAGTACTTC.

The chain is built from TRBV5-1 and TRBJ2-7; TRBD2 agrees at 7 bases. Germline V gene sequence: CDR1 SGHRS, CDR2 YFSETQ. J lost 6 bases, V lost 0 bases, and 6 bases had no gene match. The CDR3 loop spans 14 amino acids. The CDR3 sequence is CASSLERGDLEQYF. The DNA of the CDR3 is TGCGCCAGCAGCTTGGAACGGGGGGATCTCGAGCAGTACTTC.

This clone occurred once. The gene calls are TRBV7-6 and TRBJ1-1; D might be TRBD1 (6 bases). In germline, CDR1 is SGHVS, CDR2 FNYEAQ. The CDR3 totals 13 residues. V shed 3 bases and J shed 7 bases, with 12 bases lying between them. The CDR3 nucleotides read TGTGCCAGCAGCTTGGGGGCGGGGGTTGAAGCTTTCTTT. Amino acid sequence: CASSLGAGVEAFF.

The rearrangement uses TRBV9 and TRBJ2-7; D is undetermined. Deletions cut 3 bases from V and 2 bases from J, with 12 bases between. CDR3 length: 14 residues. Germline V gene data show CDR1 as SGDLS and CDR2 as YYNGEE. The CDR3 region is CASSGRHTPYEQYF. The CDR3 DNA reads TGTGCCAGCAGCGGCCGACACACCCCCTACGAGCAGTACTTC.

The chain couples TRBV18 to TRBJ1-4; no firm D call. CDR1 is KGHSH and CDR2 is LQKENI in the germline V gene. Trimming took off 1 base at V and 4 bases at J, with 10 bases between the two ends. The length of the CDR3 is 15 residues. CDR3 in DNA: TGTGCCAGCTCACCACGTCTGGGCAGTAATGAAAAACTGTTTTTT. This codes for CASSPRLGSNEKLFF.

The CDR3 is CASSPSQTGGPQYTF. For the CDR3, the DNA is TGTGCCAGCTCACCATCCCAGACAGGGGGCCCACAATACACCTTC. This chain uses TRBV18 with TRBJ1-2; 10 bases are shared with TRBD1. CDR3 length: 15 amino acids. J gave up 11 bases and V 2 bases, and 11 bases lay outside the gene matches. Germline CDR1 and CDR2: KGHSH and LQKENI.

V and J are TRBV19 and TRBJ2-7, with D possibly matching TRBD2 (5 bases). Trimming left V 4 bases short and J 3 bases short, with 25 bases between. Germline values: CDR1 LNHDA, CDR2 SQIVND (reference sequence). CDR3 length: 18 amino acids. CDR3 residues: CASSTYLRNLGSSYEQYF. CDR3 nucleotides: TGTGCCAGTAGTACTTACCTAAGGAATTTGGGGAGTAGCTACGAGCAGTACTTC. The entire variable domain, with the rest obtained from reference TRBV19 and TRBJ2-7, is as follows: DGGITQSPKYLFRKEGQNVTLSCEQNLNHDAMYWYRQDPGQGLRLIYYSQIVNDFQKGDIAEGYSVSREKKESFPLTVTSAQKNPTAFYLCASSTYLRNLGSSYEQYFGPGTRLTVT.

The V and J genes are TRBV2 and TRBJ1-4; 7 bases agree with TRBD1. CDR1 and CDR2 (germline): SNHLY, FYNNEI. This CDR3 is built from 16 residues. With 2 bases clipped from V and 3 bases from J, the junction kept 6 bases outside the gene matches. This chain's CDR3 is CASSETRQGSNEKLFF. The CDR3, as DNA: TGTGCCAGCAGTGAAACCCGACAGGGCTCTAATGAAAAACTGTTTTTT. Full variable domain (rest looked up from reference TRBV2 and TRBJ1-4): EPEVTQTPSHQVTQMGQEVILRCVPISNHLYFYWYRQILGQKVEFLVSFYNNEISEKSEIFDDQFSVERPDGSNFTLKIRSTKLEDSAMYFCASSETRQGSNEKLFFGSGTQLSVL.

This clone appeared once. The CDR3 loop reads CASSPDPGQVSYEQYF. The CDR3 coding sequence is TGTGCCAGCAGCCCGGATCCGGGACAGGTCTCCTACGAGCAGTACTTC. V usage is TRBV5-6 and J usage is TRBJ2-7; 8 bases are shared with TRBD1. CDR1 and CDR2 (germline): SGHDT, YYEEEE. This CDR3 has 16 residues. Trimming cost V 4 bases and J 0 bases; bases outside gene matches: 9.

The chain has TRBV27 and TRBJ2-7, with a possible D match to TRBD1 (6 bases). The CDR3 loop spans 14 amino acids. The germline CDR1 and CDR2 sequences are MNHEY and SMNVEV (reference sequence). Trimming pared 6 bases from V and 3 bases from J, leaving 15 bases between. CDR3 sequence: CASRDSLAFYEQYF. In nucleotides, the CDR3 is TGTGCCAGCAGGGACAGTCTAGCCTTCTACGAGCAGTACTTC.

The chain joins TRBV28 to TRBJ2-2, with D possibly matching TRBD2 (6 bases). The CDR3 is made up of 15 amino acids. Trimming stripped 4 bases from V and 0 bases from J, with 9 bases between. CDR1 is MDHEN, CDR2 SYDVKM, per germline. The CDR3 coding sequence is TGTGCCAGCAGTTCCGGGACTTCGAACACCGGGGAGCTGTTTTTT. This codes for CASSSGTSNTGELFF.